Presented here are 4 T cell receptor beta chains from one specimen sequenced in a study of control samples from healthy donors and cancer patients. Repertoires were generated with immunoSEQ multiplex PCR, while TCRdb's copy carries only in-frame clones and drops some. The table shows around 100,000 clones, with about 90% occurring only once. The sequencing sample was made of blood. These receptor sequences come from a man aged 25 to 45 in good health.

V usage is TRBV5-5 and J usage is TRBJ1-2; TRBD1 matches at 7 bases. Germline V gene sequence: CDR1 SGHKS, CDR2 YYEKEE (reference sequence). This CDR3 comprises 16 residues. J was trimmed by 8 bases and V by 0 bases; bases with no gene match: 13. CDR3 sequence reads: CASSLVGTEAAMGYTF. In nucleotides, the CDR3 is TGTGCCAGCAGCTTGGTCGGGACAGAAGCCGCAATGGGCTACACCTTC.

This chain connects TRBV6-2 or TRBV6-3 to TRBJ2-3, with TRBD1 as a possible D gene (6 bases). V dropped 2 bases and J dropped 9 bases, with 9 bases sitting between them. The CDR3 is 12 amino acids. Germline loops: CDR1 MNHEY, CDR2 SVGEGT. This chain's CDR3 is CASSYAGETQYF. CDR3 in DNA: TGTGCCAGCAGTTACGCAGGGGAGACGCAGTATTTT.

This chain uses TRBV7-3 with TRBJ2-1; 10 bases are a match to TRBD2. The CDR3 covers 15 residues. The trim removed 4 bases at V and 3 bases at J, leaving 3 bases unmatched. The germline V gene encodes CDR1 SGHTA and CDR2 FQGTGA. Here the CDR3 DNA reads TGTGCCAGCAGCTCTAGCGGGAGTGGCTACAATGAGCAGTTCTTC. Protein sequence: CASSSSGSGYNEQFF.

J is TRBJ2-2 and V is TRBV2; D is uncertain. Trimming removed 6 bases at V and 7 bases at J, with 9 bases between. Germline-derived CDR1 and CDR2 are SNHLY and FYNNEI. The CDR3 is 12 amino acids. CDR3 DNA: TGTGCCAGCAGACGACCACTCGGGGAGCTGTTTTTT. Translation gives CASRRPLGELFF. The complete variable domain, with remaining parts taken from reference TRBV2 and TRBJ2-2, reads EPEVTQTPSHQVTQMGQEVILRCVPISNHLYFYWYRQILGQKVEFLVSFYNNEISEKSEIFDDQFSVERPDGSNFTLKIRSTKLEDSAMYFCASRRPLGELFFGEGSRLTVL.